This passage covers 22 T cell receptor beta chains from one sample sequenced in a study of OX40 agonist ivuxolimab in advanced cancers. The protocol was immunoSEQ multiplex PCR, while the TCRdb copy is restricted to in-frame clones and leaves out a portion. The table includes tens of thousands of clones, approximately 81% detected once. The material was CD4+ or CD8+ T cells sorted from blood, obtained in a trial of the OX40 agonist ivuxolimab. Source of these receptors: an adult with an advanced solid tumor such as melanoma, head and neck, liver or kidney cancer.

The V gene is TRBV2, the J gene TRBJ1-3; weak D call: TRBD1 (5 bases). The CDR3 is made up of 14 amino acids. CDR1 is SNHLY and CDR2 is FYNNEI in the germline V gene. V was cut by 6 bases and J by 4 bases, with 13 bases left in between. The CDR3 here is CASSKQVVGNTIYF. The CDR3 DNA reads as TGTGCCAGCAGCAAACAGGTGGTGGGAAACACCATATATTTT.

The chain employs TRBV2 and TRBJ2-2, with 8 positions matching TRBD1. This CDR3 has 16 residues. The trim removed 4 bases at V and 0 bases at J, leaving 4 bases unmatched. Per germline, CDR1 SNHLY and CDR2 FYNNEI. CDR3 amino acids: CASSGSGGANTGELFF. The CDR3 coding sequence is TGTGCCAGCAGTGGATCAGGGGGCGCGAACACCGGGGAGCTGTTTTTT.

The chain has TRBV4-2 and TRBJ1-4; 8 bases match TRBD1. Trimming removed 0 bases from V and 8 bases from J; junction bases left unmatched: 14. Germline V gives CDR1 LGHNA, CDR2 YNFKEQ. CDR3 length: 18 amino acids. Written as DNA, the CDR3 is TGTGCCAGCAGCCAAGAATGGTTAGGGACAGGTGGGTGGGAAAAACTGTTTTTT. It specifies CASSQEWLGTGGWEKLFF.

CDR3 nucleotides: TGTGCCAGCAGCTTATCGGGGGCCAACCTCTACAATGAGCAGTTCTTC. Its protein is CASSLSGANLYNEQFF. V is TRBV5-6 and J is TRBJ2-1; D is tentatively TRBD1 or TRBD2 (6 bases each). With 2 bases removed from V and 3 bases from J, the gap between germline ends came to 15 bases. The CDR3 spans 16 residues. CDR1 and CDR2 from the germline V gene are SGHDT and YYEEEE.

This chain links TRBV7-8 with TRBJ1-4, with D unclear. Germline lookup yields CDR1 SGHVS and CDR2 FQNEAQ. The V end lost 2 bases, the J end lost 0 bases, and 13 bases lay between the germline ends. The CDR3 length is 17 residues. The CDR3 DNA reads as TGTGCCAGCAGCTTACGGCAACAATATGCAACTAATGAAAAACTGTTTTTT. Translated: CASSLRQQYATNEKLFF.

The chain uses TRBV10-3 and TRBJ1-5; weak D call: TRBD1 (5 bases). Germline CDR1 and CDR2: ENHRY and SYGVKD. The germline V and J ends were trimmed by 7 bases and 5 bases, with 12 bases remaining between them. The CDR3 length is 13 residues. The CDR3 loop reads CAINDRGDQPQHF. In DNA form, the CDR3 reads TGTGCCATCAACGACCGGGGGGATCAGCCCCAGCATTTT.

This clone was observed a few times. The chain couples TRBV11-2 to TRBJ2-5; either TRBD1 or TRBD2 may supply D (6 bases each). CDR3 length: 15 residues. Germline CDR1 is SGHAT and CDR2 is FQNNGV. V shed 0 bases and J shed 2 bases, with 10 bases lying between them. CDR3 DNA: TGTGCCAGCAGCTTAGATCCGGGGGCTCAAGAGACCCAGTACTTC. Translated, it gives CASSLDPGAQETQYF.

V is TRBV27 and J is TRBJ1-2; 11 bases fit TRBD1. The CDR3 has 15 residues. CDR1 is MNHEY, CDR2 SMNVEV, per germline (reference sequence). V shed 4 bases, J shed 4 bases, and the junction held 5 bases outside the gene matches. The CDR3 loop reads CASSYGTGGGYGYTF. As DNA, the CDR3 is TGTGCCAGCAGTTACGGGACAGGGGGAGGCTATGGCTACACCTTC.

The rearrangement uses TRBV2 and TRBJ1-6; D is ambiguous. Deletions cut 4 bases from V and 1 base from J, with 11 bases between. This CDR3 has 16 amino acids. Germline V CDR1 and CDR2: SNHLY, FYNNEI. The CDR3 DNA reads TGTGCCAGCAGTGTTGTCCCCGAATCCTATAATTCACCCCTCCACTTT. Residues: CASSVVPESYNSPLHF.

The chain links TRBV10-3 to TRBJ2-3; 9 bases agree with TRBD2. This CDR3 is 13 amino acids long. With 9 bases clipped from V and 4 bases from J, the junction kept 5 bases outside the gene matches. CDR1 is ENHRY, CDR2 SYGVKD, per germline. CDR3 protein: CAITSGWADTQYF. The CDR3 bases are TGTGCCATTACTAGCGGGTGGGCAGATACGCAGTATTTT.

The chain joins TRBV4-3 to TRBJ2-7; D could derive from TRBD1 or TRBD2 (5 bases each). Germline loops: CDR1 LGHNA, CDR2 YSLEER. The ends were cut back, 9 bases at V and 0 bases at J, with 27 bases in the middle. The CDR3 consists of 18 residues. The CDR3 loop reads CARRPRSTRGPPSYEQYF. In DNA, the CDR3 is TGCGCCAGACGTCCAAGAAGTACGAGGGGCCCCCCCTCCTACGAGCAGTACTTC.

The chain couples TRBV11-2 to TRBJ1-6; D not resolved. This CDR3 comprises 12 residues. Germline V gene sequence: CDR1 SGHAT, CDR2 FQNNGV. V was trimmed by 3 bases and J by 8 bases, leaving 5 bases between them. CDR3 amino acids: CASSFSDSPLHF. The DNA for the CDR3 is TGTGCCAGCAGCTTTTCAGATTCACCCCTCCACTTT.

The CDR3 sequence is CASSQGGTAGETQYF. The CDR3 DNA sequence: TGTGCCAGCAGCCAAGGAGGGACGGCGGGGGAGACCCAGTACTTC. The chain employs TRBV21-1 and TRBJ2-5; the table calls TRBD2, which could not be checked here. TRBV21-1 is a pseudogene segment. This CDR3 has 15 residues.

V gene TRBV5-1 combines with J gene TRBJ2-5; D is unresolved. In germline, CDR1 is SGHRS, CDR2 YFSETQ. The V end lost 0 bases, the J end lost 2 bases, and 14 bases lay between the germline ends. The length of the CDR3 is 16 residues. The CDR3 here is CASSLANIPAQETQYF. CDR3 DNA: TGCGCCAGCAGCTTGGCCAATATCCCGGCTCAAGAGACCCAGTACTTC.

This chain connects TRBV7-3 to TRBJ2-1; TRBD1 is a possible D gene (6 bases). This CDR3 comprises 14 residues. Deletions cut 3 bases from V and 4 bases from J, with 10 bases between. From germline, CDR1 is SGHTA and CDR2 FQGTGA. CDR3 loop: CASSFEQGYNEQFF. DNA for the CDR3: TGTGCCAGCAGCTTCGAGCAGGGGTACAATGAGCAGTTCTTC.

This sequence joins TRBV11-1 and TRBJ2-5, with 15 bases fitting TRBD2. The CDR3 covers 18 residues. The germline CDR1 and CDR2 sequences are SGHAT and FQDESV (reference sequence). V lost 5 bases to trimming and J lost 4 bases; unmatched junction nucleotides: 11. The CDR3 here is CASSDDRTSGGEGETQYF. The CDR3 DNA sequence: TGTGCCAGCAGCGACGACCGGACTAGCGGGGGGGAGGGAGAGACCCAGTACTTC.

The chain recombines TRBV11-2 with TRBJ2-1; TRBD2 agrees at 9 bases. The germline V gene encodes CDR1 SGHAT and CDR2 FQNNGV. J gave up 4 bases and V 1 base, and 5 bases lay outside the gene matches. This CDR3 region has 16 residues. Written as DNA, the CDR3 is TGTGCCAGCAGCTTAGCCGCGGGGGGGCCATACAATGAGCAGTTCTTC. Its protein is CASSLAAGGPYNEQFF.

The chain carries TRBV11-3 and TRBJ2-2; unclear D gene. Trimming shortened V by 5 bases and J by 1 base, and 8 bases separated the two germline ends. Germline V lookup: CDR1 SGHNT, CDR2 YENEEA. The CDR3 is made up of 14 amino acids. CDR3 nucleotide sequence: TGTGCCAGCAGCGGACCCGGGAACACCGGGGAGCTGTTTTTT. This sequence encodes CASSGPGNTGELFF.

This chain connects TRBV6-1 to TRBJ2-5, with a tentative D call TRBD2 (6 bases). Germline values: CDR1 MNHNS, CDR2 SASEGT. Trimming removed 4 bases at V and 5 bases at J, with 14 bases between. The CDR3 runs to 14 residues. CDR3 region: CASSVAGSLETQYF. CDR3 nucleotide sequence: TGTGCCAGCAGTGTGGCGGGGAGTTTGGAGACCCAGTACTTC.

The CDR3 protein is CASSQGGLGEKLFF. CDR3 in DNA: TGCGCCAGCAGCCAAGGGGGACTGGGCGAAAAACTGTTTTTT. This rearrangement joins TRBV4-1 to TRBJ1-4, with D possibly being TRBD1 (5 bases). Trimming cost V 1 base and J 8 bases, with 11 bases left between them. The germline V gene has CDR1 MGHRA and CDR2 YSYEKL. The CDR3 is made up of 14 amino acids.

The J gene is TRBJ2-5, the V gene TRBV11-1, with 13 bases identical to TRBD2. Germline values: CDR1 SGHAT, CDR2 FQDESV (reference sequence). The V gene end was trimmed by 6 bases and the J gene end by 5 bases; junction bases not matched to a gene: 6. The CDR3 contains 15 residues. The CDR3 nucleotides read TGTGCCAGCAGGCGAGGGACTAGCGGGGCCGAGACCCAGTACTTC. Translation: CASRRGTSGAETQYF.

The chain joins TRBV6-5 to TRBJ1-4, with 8 bases lining up with TRBD1. Looked up from germline, CDR1 is MNHEY and CDR2 is SVGAGI. The CDR3 sequence is 12 residues long. The junction had 5 bases not matched to a gene; V was cut back by 5 bases and J by 12 bases. CDR3 DNA: TGTGCCAGCAGTCGACAGGGGATGGAACTGTTTTTT. This encodes CASSRQGMELFF.